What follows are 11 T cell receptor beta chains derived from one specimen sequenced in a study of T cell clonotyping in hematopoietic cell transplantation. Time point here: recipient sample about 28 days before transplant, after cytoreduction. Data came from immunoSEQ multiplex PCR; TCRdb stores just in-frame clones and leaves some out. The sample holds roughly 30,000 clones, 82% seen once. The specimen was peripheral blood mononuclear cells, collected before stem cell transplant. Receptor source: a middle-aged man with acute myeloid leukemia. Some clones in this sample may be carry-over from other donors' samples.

This CDR3 is CASTIQGLKSEKLFF. In DNA form, the CDR3 reads TGTGCCAGCACCATACAGGGGTTGAAGAGTGAAAAACTGTTTTTT. The rearrangement uses TRBV6-1 and TRBJ1-4; 7 bases match TRBD1. Germline V gene sequence: CDR1 MNHNS, CDR2 SASEGT. After removal of 7 bases from V and 7 bases from J, the junction contained 12 bases not matched to a gene. The CDR3 extends over 15 amino acids.

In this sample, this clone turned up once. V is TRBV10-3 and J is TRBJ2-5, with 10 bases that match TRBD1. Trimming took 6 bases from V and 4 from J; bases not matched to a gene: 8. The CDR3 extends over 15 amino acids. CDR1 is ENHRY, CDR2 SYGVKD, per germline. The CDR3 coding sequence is TGTGCCATCAGATCCGGCGGACAGGGGGGAGAGACCCAGTACTTC. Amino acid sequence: CAIRSGGQGGETQYF.

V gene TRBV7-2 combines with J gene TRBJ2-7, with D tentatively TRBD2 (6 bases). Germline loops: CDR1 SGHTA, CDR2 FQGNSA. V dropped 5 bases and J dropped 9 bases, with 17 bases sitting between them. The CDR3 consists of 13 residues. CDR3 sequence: CASSAGPRLGQYF. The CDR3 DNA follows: TGTGCCAGCAGCGCGGGACCCCGCCTGGGGCAGTACTTC.

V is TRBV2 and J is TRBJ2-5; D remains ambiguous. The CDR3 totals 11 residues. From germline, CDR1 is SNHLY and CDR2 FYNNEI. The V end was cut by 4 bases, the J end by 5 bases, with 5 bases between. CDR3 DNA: TGTGCCAGCAGTGTCTGGGAGACCCAGTACTTC. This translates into CASSVWETQYF.

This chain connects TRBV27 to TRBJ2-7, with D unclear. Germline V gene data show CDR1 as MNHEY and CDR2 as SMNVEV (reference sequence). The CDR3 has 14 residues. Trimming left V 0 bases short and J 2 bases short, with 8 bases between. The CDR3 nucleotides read TGTGCCAGCAGTTTATCGTCCGGACCCTACGAGCAGTACTTC. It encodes CASSLSSGPYEQYF.

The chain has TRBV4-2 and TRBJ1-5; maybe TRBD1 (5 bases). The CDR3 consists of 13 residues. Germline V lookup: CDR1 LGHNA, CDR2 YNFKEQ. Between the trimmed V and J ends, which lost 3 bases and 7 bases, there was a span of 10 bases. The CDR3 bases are TGTGCCAGCAGCCAGGGACGGATACAGCCCCAGCATTTT. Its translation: CASSQGRIQPQHF.

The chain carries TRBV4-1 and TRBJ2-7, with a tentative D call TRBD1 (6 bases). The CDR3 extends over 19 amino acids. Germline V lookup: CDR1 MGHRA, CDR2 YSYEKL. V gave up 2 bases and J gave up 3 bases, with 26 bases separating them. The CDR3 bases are TGCGCCAGCAGCCAATCTAGTGGGGGCGACGGGCCGAGGGGCTACGAGCAGTACTTC. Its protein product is CASSQSSGGDGPRGYEQYF.

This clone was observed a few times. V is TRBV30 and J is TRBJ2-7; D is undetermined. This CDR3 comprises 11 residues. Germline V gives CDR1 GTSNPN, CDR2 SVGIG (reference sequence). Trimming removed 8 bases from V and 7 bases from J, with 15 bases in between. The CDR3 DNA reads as TGTGCCGGTTCAAGGCTCGGGGAGCAGTACTTC. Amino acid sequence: CAGSRLGEQYF.

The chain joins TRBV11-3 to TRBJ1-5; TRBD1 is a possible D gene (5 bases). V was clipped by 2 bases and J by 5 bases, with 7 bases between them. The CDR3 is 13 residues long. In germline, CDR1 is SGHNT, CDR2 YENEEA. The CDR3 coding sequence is TGTGCCAGCAGCTTAAGGGGCGATCAGCCCCAGCATTTT. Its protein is CASSLRGDQPQHF.

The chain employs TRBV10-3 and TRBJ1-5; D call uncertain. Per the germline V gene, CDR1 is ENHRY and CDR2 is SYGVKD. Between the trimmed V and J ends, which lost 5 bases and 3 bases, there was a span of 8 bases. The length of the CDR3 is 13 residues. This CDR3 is CAISIGHNQPQHF. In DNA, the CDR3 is TGTGCCATCAGTATCGGTCACAATCAGCCCCAGCATTTT.

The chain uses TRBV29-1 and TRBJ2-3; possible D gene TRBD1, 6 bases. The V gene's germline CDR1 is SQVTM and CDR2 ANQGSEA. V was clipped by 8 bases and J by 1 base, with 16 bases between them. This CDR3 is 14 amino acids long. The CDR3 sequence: CSPTGFLCTDTQYF. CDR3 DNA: TGCAGCCCCACAGGGTTTTTATGCACAGATACGCAGTATTTT.